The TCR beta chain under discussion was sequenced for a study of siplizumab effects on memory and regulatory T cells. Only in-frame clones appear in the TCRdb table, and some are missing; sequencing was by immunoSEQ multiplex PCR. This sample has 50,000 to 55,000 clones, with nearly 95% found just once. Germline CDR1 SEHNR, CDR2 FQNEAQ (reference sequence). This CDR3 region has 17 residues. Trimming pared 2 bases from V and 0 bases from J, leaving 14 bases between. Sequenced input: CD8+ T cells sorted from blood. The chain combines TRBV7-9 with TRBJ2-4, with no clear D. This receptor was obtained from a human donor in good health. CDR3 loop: CASSLFVGSIAKNIQYF. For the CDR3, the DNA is TGTGCCAGCAGCTTATTCGTGGGCTCAATAGCCAAAAACATTCAGTACTTC.